This T cell receptor (beta chain) is from a study of early T cells in non-severe SARS-CoV-2 infection. Study summary: Whole-blood bulk RNA, unsorted, was sequenced, and chains were unpaired. Findings and limits, study-wide: VDJdb-based matching was biased toward anti-spike CD8 responses and missed private and CD4 specificities.

Comments on this clonotype: The antigen remains undetermined.

The library protocol tagged individual cDNA molecules with unique molecular identifiers. A single record per CDR3 protein comes from TCRdb applying MiXCR to the 5' RACE reads. The data contain approximately 65,000 distinct CDR3 sequences, roughly 13% of them singletons. Germline lookup yields CDR1 MNHNY and CDR2 SVGAGI (reference sequence). The CDR3 extends over 17 amino acids. Trimming at V came to 0 bases and at J to 3 bases, leaving 11 bases not matched to a gene. The sequencing sample was made of whole blood. The rearrangement links TRBV6-6 to TRBJ2-7; 7 bases map to TRBD2. The sequence came from an adult who was a healthcare worker with PCR-confirmed SARS-CoV-2 infection or an uninfected control (not recorded which). The CDR3 sequence: CASSYSKASGNFYEQYF. The CDR3 nucleotides read TGTGCCAGCAGTTACTCGAAGGCTAGCGGAAATTTCTACGAGCAGTACTTC.